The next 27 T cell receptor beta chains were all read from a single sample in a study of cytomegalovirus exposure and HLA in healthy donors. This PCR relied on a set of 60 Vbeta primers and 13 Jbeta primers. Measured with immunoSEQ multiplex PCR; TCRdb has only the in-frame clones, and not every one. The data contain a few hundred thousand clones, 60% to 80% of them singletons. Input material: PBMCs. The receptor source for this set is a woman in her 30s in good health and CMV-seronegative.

The DNA of the CDR3 is TGTGCCAGCAGCCCCAAGAACAACCCGAATGAGCAGTTCTTC. Translating it yields CASSPKNNPNEQFF. This chain joins TRBV7-2 and TRBJ2-1; D is unresolved. The CDR3 runs to 14 residues. Between the trimmed V and J ends, which lost 5 bases and 7 bases, there was a span of 15 bases. Germline CDR1 SGHTA, CDR2 FQGNSA.

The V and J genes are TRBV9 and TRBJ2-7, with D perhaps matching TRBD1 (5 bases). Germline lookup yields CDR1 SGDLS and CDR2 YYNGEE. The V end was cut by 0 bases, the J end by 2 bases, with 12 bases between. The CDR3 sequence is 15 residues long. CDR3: CASSVGQGIAYEQYF. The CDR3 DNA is TGTGCCAGCAGCGTAGGGCAGGGAATCGCCTACGAGCAGTACTTC.

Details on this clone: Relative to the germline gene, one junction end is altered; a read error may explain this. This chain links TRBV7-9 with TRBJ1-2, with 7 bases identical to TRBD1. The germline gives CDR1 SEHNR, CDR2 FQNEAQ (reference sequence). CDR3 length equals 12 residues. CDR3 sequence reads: CSSSPQGVGYTF. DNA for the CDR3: TGTTCCAGCAGCCCGCAGGGGGTTGGCTACACCTTC.

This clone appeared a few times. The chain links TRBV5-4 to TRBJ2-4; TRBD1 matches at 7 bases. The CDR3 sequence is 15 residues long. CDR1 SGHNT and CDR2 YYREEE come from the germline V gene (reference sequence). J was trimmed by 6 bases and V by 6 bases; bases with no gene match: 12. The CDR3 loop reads CASNPQGERGNIQYF. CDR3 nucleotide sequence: TGTGCCAGCAACCCCCAGGGGGAGAGGGGAAACATTCAGTACTTC.

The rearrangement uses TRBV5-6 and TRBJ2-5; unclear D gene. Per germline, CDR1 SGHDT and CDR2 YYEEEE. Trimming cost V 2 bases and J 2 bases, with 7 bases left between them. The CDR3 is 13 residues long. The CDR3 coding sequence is TGTGCCAGCAGCTTCTACGGTCAAGAGACCCAGTACTTC. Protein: CASSFYGQETQYF.

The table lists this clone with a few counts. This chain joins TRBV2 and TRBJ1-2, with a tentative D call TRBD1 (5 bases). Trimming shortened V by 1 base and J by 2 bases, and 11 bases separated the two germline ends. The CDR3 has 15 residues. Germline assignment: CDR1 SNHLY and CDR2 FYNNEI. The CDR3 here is CASSEVGRANYGYTF. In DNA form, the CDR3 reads TGTGCCAGCAGTGAAGTAGGCAGGGCCAACTATGGCTACACCTTC.

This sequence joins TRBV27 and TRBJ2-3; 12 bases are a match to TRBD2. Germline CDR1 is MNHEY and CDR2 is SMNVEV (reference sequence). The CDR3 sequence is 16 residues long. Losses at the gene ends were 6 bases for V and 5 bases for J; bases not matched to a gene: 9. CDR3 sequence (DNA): TGTGCCAGCAGCCGACGACTAGCGGGAGTTGGAGATACGCAGTATTTT. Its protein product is CASSRRLAGVGDTQYF.

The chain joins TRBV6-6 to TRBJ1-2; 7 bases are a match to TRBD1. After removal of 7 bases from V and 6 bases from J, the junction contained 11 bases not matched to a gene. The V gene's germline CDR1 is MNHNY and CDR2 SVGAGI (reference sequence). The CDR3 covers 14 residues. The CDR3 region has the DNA TGTGCCAGCACCTCCCTAGAGGACAGGAATGGCTACACCTTC. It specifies CASTSLEDRNGYTF.

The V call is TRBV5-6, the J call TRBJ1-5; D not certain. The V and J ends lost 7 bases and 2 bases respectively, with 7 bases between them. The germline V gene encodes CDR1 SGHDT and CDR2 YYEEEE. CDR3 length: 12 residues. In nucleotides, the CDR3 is TGTGCCAGCTCGGAGGGCAATCAGCCCCAGCATTTT. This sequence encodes CASSEGNQPQHF.

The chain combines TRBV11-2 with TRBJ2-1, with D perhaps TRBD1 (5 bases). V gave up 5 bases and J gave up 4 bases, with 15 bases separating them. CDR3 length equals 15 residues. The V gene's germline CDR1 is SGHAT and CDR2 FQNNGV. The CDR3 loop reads CASSRASDTYNEQFF. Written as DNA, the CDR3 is TGTGCCAGCAGCCGAGCGTCGGACACTTACAATGAGCAGTTCTTC.

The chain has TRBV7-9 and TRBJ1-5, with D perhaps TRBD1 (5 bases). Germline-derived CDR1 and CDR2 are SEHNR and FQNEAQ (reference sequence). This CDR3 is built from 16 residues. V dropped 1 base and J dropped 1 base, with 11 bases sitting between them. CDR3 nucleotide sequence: TGTGCCAGCAGCTTAGGTACAGGAACAAGCAATCAGCCCCAGCATTTT. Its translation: CASSLGTGTSNQPQHF.

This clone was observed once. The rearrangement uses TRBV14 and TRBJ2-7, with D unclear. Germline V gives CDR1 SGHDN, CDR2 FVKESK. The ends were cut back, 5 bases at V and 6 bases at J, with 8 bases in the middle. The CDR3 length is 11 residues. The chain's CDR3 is CASSSLGEQYF. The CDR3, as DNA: TGTGCCAGCAGCTCGCTCGGCGAGCAGTACTTC. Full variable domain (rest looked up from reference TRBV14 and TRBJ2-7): EAGVTQFPSHSVIEKGQTVTLRCDPISGHDNLYWYRRVMGKEIKFLLHFVKESKQDESGMPNNRFLAERTGGTYSTLKVQPAELEDSGVYFCASSSLGEQYFGPGTRLTVT.

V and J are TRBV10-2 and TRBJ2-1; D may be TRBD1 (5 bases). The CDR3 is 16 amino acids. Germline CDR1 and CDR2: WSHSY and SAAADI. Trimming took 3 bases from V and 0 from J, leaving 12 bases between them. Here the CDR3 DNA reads TGCGCCAGCAGTGATCAGGGTTATAGCTCCTACAATGAGCAGTTCTTC. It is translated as CASSDQGYSSYNEQFF.

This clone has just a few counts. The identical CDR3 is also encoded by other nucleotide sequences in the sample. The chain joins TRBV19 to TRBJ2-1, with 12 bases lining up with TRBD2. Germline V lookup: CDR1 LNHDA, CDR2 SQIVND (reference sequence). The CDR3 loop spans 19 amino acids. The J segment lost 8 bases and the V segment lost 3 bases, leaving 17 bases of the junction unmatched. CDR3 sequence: CASSIRLLAGGPRLDEQFF. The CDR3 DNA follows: TGTGCCAGTAGTATTCGGTTGCTAGCGGGAGGGCCAAGGCTGGATGAGCAGTTCTTC.

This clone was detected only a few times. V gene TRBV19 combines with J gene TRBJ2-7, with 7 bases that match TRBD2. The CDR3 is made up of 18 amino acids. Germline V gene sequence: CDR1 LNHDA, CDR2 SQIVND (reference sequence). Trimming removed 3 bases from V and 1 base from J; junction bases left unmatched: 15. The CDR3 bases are TGTGCCAGTAGTATGAGGGCTAGCGGCCAAAAGGGATCCTACGAGCAGTACTTC. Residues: CASSMRASGQKGSYEQYF.

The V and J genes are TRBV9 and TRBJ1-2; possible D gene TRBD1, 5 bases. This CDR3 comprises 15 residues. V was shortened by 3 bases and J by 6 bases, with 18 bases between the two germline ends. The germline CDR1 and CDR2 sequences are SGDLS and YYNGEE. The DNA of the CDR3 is TGTGCCAGCAGCGCAAGCCAGGAGGGACTTGATGGCTACACCTTC. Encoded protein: CASSASQEGLDGYTF.

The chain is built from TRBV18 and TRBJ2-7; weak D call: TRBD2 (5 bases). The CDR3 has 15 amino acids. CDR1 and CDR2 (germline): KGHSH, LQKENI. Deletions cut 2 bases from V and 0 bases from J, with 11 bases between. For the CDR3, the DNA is TGTGCCAGCTCACCAAACAGCGGAAGCTCCTACGAGCAGTACTTC. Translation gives CASSPNSGSSYEQYF.

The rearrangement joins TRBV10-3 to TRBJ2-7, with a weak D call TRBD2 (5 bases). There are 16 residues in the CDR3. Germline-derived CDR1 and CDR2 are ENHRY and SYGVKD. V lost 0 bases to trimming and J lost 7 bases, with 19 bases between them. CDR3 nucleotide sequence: TGTGCCATCAGTGAGTCGGGTGAGGGTGGAGAAGGGGAGCAGTACTTC. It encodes CAISESGEGGEGEQYF.

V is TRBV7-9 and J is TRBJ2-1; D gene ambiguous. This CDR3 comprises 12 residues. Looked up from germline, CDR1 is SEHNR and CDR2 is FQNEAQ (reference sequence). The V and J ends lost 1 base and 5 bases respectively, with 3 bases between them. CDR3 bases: TGTGCCAGCAGCTTAGGTAACAATGAGCAGTTCTTC. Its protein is CASSLGNNEQFF.

Here the CDR3 DNA reads TGTGCCAGCAGTGAATCGAGGGGGCTAGCTTTCTTT. Translation: CASSESRGLAFF. This chain connects TRBV6-5 to TRBJ1-1, with TRBD1 matching over 7 bases. The V gene end was trimmed by 5 bases and the J gene end by 10 bases; junction bases not matched to a gene: 7. Germline V gives CDR1 MNHEY, CDR2 SVGAGI. The CDR3 runs 12 residues.

CDR3 protein: CASSPRQGANYGYTF. CDR3 DNA: TGTGCCAGCAGCCCCCGTCAGGGGGCTAACTATGGCTACACCTTC. The chain recombines TRBV5-6 with TRBJ1-2; 7 positions match TRBD1. This CDR3 is 15 amino acids long. V shed 4 bases, J shed 0 bases, and the junction held 6 bases outside the gene matches. Germline loops: CDR1 SGHDT, CDR2 YYEEEE.

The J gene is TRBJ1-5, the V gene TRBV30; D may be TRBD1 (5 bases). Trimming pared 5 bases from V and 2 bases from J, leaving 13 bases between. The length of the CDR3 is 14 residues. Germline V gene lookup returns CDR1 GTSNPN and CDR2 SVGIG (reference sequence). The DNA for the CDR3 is TGTGCCTGGCGATCGGGGGTGGGCAATCAGCCCCAGCATTTT. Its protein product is CAWRSGVGNQPQHF.

The CDR3 is CASSYQSNTEAFF. CDR3 nucleotide sequence: TGTGCCAGCAGCTATCAATCGAACACTGAAGCTTTCTTT. This chain joins TRBV6-5 and TRBJ1-1; no clear D. CDR3 length: 13 residues. CDR1 is MNHEY, CDR2 SVGAGI, per germline. V was clipped by 6 bases and J by 1 base, with 9 bases between them.

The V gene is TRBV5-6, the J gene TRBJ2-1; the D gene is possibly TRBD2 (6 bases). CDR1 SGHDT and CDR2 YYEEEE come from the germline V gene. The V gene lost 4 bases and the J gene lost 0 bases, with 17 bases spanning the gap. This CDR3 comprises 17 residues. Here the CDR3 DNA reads TGTGCCAGCAGCCCCACAGCAGGAGGGGTCTCCTACAATGAGCAGTTCTTC. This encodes CASSPTAGGVSYNEQFF. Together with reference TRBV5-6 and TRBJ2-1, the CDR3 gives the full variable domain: DAGVTQSPTHLIKTRGQQVTLRCSPKSGHDTVSWYQQALGQGPQFIFQYYEEEERQRGNFPDRFSGHQFPNYSSELNVNALLLGDSALYLCASSPTAGGVSYNEQFFGPGTRLTVL.

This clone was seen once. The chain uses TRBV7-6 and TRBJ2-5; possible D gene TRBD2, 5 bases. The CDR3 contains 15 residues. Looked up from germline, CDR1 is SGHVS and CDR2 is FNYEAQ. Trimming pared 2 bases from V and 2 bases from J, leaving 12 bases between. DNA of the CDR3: TGTGCCAGCAGCTTACAAGCGGATGGGCAAGAGACCCAGTACTTC. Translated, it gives CASSLQADGQETQYF. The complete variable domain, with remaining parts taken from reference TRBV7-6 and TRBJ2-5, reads GAGVSQSPRYKVTKRGQDVALRCDPISGHVSLYWYRQALGQGPEFLTYFNYEAQQDKSGLPNDRFSAERPEGSISTLTIQRTEQRDSAMYRCASSLQADGQETQYFGPGTRLLVL.

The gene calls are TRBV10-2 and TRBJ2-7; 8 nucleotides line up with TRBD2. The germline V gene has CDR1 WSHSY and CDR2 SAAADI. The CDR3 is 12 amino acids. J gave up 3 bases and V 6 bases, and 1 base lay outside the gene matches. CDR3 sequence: CASRAGDYEQYF. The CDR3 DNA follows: TGCGCCAGCAGAGCGGGAGACTACGAGCAGTACTTC.

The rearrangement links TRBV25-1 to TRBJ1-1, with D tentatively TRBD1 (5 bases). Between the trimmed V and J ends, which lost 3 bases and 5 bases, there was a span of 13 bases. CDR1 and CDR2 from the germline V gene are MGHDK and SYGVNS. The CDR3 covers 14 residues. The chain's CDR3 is CASSEQGPMTEAFF. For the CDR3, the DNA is TGTGCCAGCAGTGAGCAGGGTCCAATGACTGAAGCTTTCTTT.